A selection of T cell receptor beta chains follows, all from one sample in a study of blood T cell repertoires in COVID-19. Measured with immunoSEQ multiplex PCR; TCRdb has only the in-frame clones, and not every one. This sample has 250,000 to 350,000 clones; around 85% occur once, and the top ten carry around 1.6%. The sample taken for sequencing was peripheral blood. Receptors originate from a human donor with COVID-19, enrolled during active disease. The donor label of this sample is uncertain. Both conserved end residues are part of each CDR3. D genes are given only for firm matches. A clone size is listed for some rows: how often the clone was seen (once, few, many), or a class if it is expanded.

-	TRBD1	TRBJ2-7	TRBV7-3	TGTGCCAGCAGCGCCCCGGGACAGGGGCCGTCCATGAACGAGCAGTACTTC	CASSAPGQGPSMNEQYF
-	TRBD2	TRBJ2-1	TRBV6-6	TGTGCCAGCAGTTCACCTCGCCTAGCGGGCTACAATGAGCAGTTCTTC	CASSSPRLAGYNEQFF
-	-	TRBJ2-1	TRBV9	TGTGCCAGCAGCGCCCAGTCCGGGAGCAACGAGCAGTTCTTC	CASSAQSGSNEQFF
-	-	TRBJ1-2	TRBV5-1	TGCGCCAGCAGCTTGGAGGGGAGCAGGGGCTCGGGTGGCTACACCTTC	CASSLEGSRGSGGYTF
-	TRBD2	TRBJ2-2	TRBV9	TGTGCCAGCAGCCCTTCCCCGGGACTAGCGGGAGAAACCGGGGAGCTGTTTTTT	CASSPSPGLAGETGELFF
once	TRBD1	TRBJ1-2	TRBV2	TGTGCCAGCAGGACAGGGGGAGACTATGGCTACACCTTC	CASRTGGDYGYTF
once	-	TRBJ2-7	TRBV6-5	TGTGCCAGCAGTTCCCAGGGGATGGCCTACGAGCAGTACTTC	CASSSQGMAYEQYF
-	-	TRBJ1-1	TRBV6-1	TGTGCCAGCAATGGACAGAACACTGAAGCTTTCTTT	CASNGQNTEAFF
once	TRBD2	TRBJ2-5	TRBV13	TGTGCCAGCAGCTTTAGCGGGAGTGGGGAGACCCAGTACTTC	CASSFSGSGETQYF
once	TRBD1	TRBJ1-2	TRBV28	TGTGCCAGCAGCCGCGGACAGGGCAGGAACTATGGCTACACCTTC	CASSRGQGRNYGYTF
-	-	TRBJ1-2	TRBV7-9	TGTGCCAGCAGCCGGGACAACAACTATGGCTACACCTTC	CASSRDNNYGYTF
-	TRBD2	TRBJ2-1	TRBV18	TGTGCCAGCTCACCCGGGAGGGAGGTTTACAATGAGCAGTTCTTC	CASSPGREVYNEQFF
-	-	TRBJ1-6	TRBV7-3	TGTGCCAGCAGCACCAGGGGAGTGAATTCACCCCTCCACTTT	CASSTRGVNSPLHF
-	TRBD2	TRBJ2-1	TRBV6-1	TGTGCCAGCAGTGACTATGGACTAGCGGGAGGTGATGAGCAGTTCTTC	CASSDYGLAGGDEQFF
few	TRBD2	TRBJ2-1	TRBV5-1	TGCGCCAGCAGCACACAACTTAGCGGGGCCGAGCAGTTCTTC	CASSTQLSGAEQFF
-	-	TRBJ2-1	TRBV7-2	TGTGCCAGCACCTTCCAAAGCGGTCTCTACAATGAGCAGTTCTTC	CASTFQSGLYNEQFF
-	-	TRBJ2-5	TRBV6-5	TGTGCCAGCAGTTACTCGACGGGGGTGGGCCCAGAGACCCAGTACTTC	CASSYSTGVGPETQYF
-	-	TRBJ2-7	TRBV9	TGTGCCAGCAGCGTCCTCGCGGAACCTAACGAGCAGTACTTC	CASSVLAEPNEQYF
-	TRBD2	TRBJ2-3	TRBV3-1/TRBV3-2	TGTGCCAGCAGCCAAGCTAGACTAGCGGGAGTGACGGATACGCAGTATTTT	CASSQARLAGVTDTQYF
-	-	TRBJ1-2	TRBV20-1	TGCAGTGCTAGTGAAGCAGGTCGCCTTAACTATGGCTACACCTTC	CSASEAGRLNYGYTF
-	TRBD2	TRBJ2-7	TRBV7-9	TGTGCCAGCAGCTCCTCTGTGAGGCTAGCGGGCCCCTACGAGCAGTACTTC	CASSSSVRLAGPYEQYF
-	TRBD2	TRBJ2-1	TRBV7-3	TGTGCCAGCAGCCCTCAAACTAGCGGGAGTAGGAATGAGCAGTTCTTC	CASSPQTSGSRNEQFF
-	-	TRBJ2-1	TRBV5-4	TGTGCCAGCAGCTCTGGCCAGGGGTACAATGAGCAGTTCTTC	CASSSGQGYNEQFF
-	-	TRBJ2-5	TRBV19	TGTGCCAGTAGTTCTCAGGGGCAGGACGGGGAGACCCAGTACTTC	CASSSQGQDGETQYF
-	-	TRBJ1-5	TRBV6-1	TGTGCCAGCAGTGACGGCGACTTAAATCAGCCCCAGCATTTT	CASSDGDLNQPQHF
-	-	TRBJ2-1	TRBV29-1	TGCAGCGTTGAAGTAGGGGGAGGGTTTACTAGAAGGTTCTTC	CSVEVGGGFTRRFF
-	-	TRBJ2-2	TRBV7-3	TGTGCCAGCAGCTTAAATGGAGGTTTCACCGGGGAGCTGTTTTTT	CASSLNGGFTGELFF
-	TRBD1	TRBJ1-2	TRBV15	TGTGCCACCAGCAGAGGGGGCCTGGACAGGGTCCATGGCTACACCTTC	CATSRGGLDRVHGYTF
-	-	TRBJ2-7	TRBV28	TGTGCCAGCAAGGGGGGGACATCCCCTTACGAGCAGTACTTC	CASKGGTSPYEQYF
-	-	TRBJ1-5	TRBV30	TGTGCCTGGAGCACCCCGGGGGGCGGGCAGCCCCAGCATTTT	CAWSTPGGGQPQHF
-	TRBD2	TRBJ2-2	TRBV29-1	TGCAGCGTTGTGGGGGGGTGGGAGCTGTTTTTT	CSVVGGWELFF
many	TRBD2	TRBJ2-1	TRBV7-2	TGTGCCAGCAGCCCTCGCGGGAGGGCCCTGGATGAGCAGTTCTTC	CASSPRGRALDEQFF
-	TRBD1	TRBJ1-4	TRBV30	TGTGCCTGGAGTTATAGGACAGGGGCGACAACTAATGAAAAACTGTTTTTT	CAWSYRTGATTNEKLFF
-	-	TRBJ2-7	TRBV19	TGTGCCAGTAGTATAGGTGGGAGCTCCTACGAGCAGTACTTC	CASSIGGSSYEQYF
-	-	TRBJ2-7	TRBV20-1	TGCAGTGCTTCTACTTCTTACGAGCAGTACTTC	CSASTSYEQYF
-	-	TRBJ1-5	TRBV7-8	TGTGCCAGCAGCTTATTGCCTTCAGGGATTCATCAGCCCCAGCATTTT	CASSLLPSGIHQPQHF
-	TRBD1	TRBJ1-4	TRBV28	TGTGCCAGCCGACAGGGAAATGAAAAACTGTTTTTT	CASRQGNEKLFF
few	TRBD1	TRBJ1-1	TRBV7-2	TGTGCCAGCAGCGGACAGGGGGCGCGGACTGAAGCTTTCTTT	CASSGQGARTEAFF
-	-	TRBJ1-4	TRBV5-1	TGCGCCAGCAGCTTGTCAGGGGCTAATGAAAAACTGTTTTTT	CASSLSGANEKLFF
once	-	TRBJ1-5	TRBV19	TGTGCCAGTAGTATCGGTGTCAGGGGAGACCTCATTGGGGCATATAGCAATCAGCCCCAGCATTTT	CASSIGVRGDLIGAYSNQPQHF
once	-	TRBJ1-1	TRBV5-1	TGCGCCAGCAGCTTACGACGAGAGGGCACTGAAGCTTTCTTT	CASSLRREGTEAFF
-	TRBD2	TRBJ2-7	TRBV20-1	TGCAGTGCTAGTATAGCGGGGTTGCCCTACGAGCAGTACTTC	CSASIAGLPYEQYF
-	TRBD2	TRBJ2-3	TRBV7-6	TGTGCCAGCAGCTTCACCACTAGCGGGAGCCCCCTCAGCACAGATACGCAGTATTTT	CASSFTTSGSPLSTDTQYF
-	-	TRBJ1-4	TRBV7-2	TGTGCCAGCAGTCAGCGGGCACTCCCTGATGAAAAACTGTTTTTT	CASSQRALPDEKLFF
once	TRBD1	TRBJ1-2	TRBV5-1	TGCGCCAGCAGCTCGGGACAGGGGGACCTAATCCCTTATGGCTACACCTTC	CASSSGQGDLIPYGYTF
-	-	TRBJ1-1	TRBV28	TGTGCCAGCACCACATCGAGACAGAACACTGAAGCTTTCTTT	CASTTSRQNTEAFF